These 4 T cell receptor beta chains came from one sample sequenced in a study of tumor-infiltrating lymphocytes in primary liver carcinoma listed by TCRdb under 2017. TCRdb lists the instrument as Illumina HiSeq 2500. TCRbeta-specific cDNA was reverse-transcribed from approximately 500 ng total RNA using a constant-region primer and ProtoScript II reverse transcriptase. TCRbeta libraries were built with three nested multiplex PCR rounds, a slightly modified ARM-PCR procedure. The first two PCR rounds used multiplex TRBV1-TRBV30 forward primers with a Cbeta reverse primer, each for roughly 10 cycles. TCRdb itself trimmed the public reads at Q25 with fastp, ran MiXCR and retained productive beta chains. Every CDR3 protein is listed once, alongside the most common genes and DNA of its rows. The table for this sample lists a few hundred thousand distinct CDR3 sequences; approximately 58% of them were counted only once. The ten largest clones represent approximately 15% of the sample.

Blood RNA was extracted from unsorted whole blood with TRIzol reagent; germline DNA came from the DNeasy Blood & Tissue kit. The sequenced material came from peripheral blood. Every receptor here comes from a woman under 40 with primary liver carcinoma and hepatitis B virus infection.

A remark on this clonotype: The junction shows a germline mismatch at one end, possibly a read error. The chain recombines TRBV7-8 with TRBJ2-1; 11 bases agree with TRBD2. Germline assignment: CDR1 SGHVS and CDR2 FQNEAQ. This CDR3 comprises 14 residues. CDR3 amino acids: CACSRLAGYNEQFF. CDR3 nucleotides: TGTGCCTGCAGCCGACTAGCGGGGTACAATGAGCAGTTCTTC.

The V call is TRBV4-1, the J call TRBJ2-2, with 10 positions matching TRBD2. Losses at the gene ends were 7 bases for V and 3 bases for J; bases not matched to a gene: 11. This CDR3 contains 17 residues. CDR1 and CDR2 (germline): MGHRA, YSYEKL. The CDR3 reads CASNVGLAPGDTGELFF. CDR3 sequence (DNA): TGCGCCAGCAATGTGGGACTAGCGCCGGGGGACACCGGGGAGCTGTTTTTT.

Comments on this clonotype: This may be a read error: a much more frequent sequence differs by one nucleotide. The V and J genes are TRBV4-3 and TRBJ2-2, with a weak D call TRBD2 (6 bases). Deletions cut 4 bases from V and 5 bases from J, with 14 bases between. CDR1 is LGHNA and CDR2 is YSLEER in the germline V gene. This CDR3 region has 15 residues. The CDR3 region has the DNA TGCGCCAGCAGCCGCCAGGTGGGAGGTACCGGGGAGCTGTTTTTT. As protein: CASSRQVGGTGELFF.

This rearrangement joins TRBV5-5 to TRBJ2-2; tentatively, D is TRBD1 or TRBD2 (5 bases each). The V gene lost 2 bases and the J gene lost 4 bases, with 15 bases spanning the gap. This CDR3 spans 16 amino acids. Germline-derived CDR1 and CDR2 are SGHKS and YYEKEE (reference sequence). The CDR3 sequence: CASSFRGETVTGELFF. The CDR3 coding sequence is TGTGCCAGCAGCTTTCGAGGGGAGACGGTCACCGGGGAGCTGTTTTTT.